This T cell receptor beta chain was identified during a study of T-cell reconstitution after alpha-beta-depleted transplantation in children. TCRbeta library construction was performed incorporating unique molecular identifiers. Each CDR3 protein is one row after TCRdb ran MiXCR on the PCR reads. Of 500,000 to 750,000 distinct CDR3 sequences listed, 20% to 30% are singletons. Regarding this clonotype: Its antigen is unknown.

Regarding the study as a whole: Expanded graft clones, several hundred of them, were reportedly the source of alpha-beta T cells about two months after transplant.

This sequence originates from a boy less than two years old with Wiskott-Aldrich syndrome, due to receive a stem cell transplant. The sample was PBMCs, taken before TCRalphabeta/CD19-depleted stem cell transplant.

The DNA of the CDR3 is TGCGCCAGCAGCCAAGTTCCAGGTAGCGATATCGCTGGGACCCAGTACTTC. As protein: CASSQVPGSDIAGTQYF. The V call is TRBV4-1, the J call TRBJ2-5, with a possible D match to TRBD2 (5 bases). The CDR3 is 17 residues long. V gave up 1 base and J gave up 7 bases, with 22 bases separating them. Germline V gene data show CDR1 as MGHRA and CDR2 as YSYEKL.